Sequencing of this T cell receptor (beta chain) was carried out in a study of T cell responses to AZD1222 COVID-19 vaccine. TCRdb's copy holds only in-frame clones and misses some; the assay was immunoSEQ multiplex PCR. The sample has 100,000 to 150,000 clones; roughly 84% are singletons. Germline CDR1 MNHEY, CDR2 SVGEGT. V lost 4 bases to trimming and J lost 7 bases, with 16 bases between them. CDR3 length: 14 amino acids. The gene calls are TRBV6-2 or TRBV6-3 and TRBJ1-2, with D possibly TRBD1 on 6 matching bases. Sequencing used peripheral blood, obtained 28 days after the second AZD1222 dose. The source is an adult who received the AZD1222 COVID-19 vaccine. The CDR3 DNA is TGTGCCAGCAGTTCAATCGAACAGGGTAGTGGCTACACCTTC. This gives the protein CASSSIEQGSGYTF.